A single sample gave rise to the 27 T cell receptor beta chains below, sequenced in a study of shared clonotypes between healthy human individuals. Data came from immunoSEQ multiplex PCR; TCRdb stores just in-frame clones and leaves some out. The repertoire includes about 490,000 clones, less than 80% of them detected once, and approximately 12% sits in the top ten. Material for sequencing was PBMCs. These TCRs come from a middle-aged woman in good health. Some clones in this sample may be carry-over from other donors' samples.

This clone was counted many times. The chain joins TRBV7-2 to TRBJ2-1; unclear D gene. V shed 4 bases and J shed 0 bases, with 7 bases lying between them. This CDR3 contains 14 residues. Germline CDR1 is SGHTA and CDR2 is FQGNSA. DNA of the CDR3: TGTGCCAGCAGCTCCGCTAGCTCCTACAATGAGCAGTTCTTC. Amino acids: CASSSASSYNEQFF.

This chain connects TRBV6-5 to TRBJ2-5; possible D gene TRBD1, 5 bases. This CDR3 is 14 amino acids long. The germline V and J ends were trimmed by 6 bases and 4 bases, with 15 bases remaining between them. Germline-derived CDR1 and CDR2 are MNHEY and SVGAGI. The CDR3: CASSAPLDRETQYF. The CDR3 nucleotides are TGTGCCAGCAGCGCCCCACTCGACAGAGAGACCCAGTACTTC.

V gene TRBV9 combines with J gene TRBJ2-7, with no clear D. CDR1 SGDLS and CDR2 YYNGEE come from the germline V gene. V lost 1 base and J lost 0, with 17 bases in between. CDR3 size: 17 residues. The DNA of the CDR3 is TGTGCCAGCAGCGTAAGAGTCTACGCAGCCCTCTCCTACGAGCAGTACTTC. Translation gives CASSVRVYAALSYEQYF.

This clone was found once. CDR3: CASSHRDPGETQYF. The CDR3 DNA sequence: TGTGCCAGCAGCCACCGGGACCCAGGGGAGACCCAGTACTTC. The genes are TRBV4-2 and TRBJ2-5; perhaps D is TRBD1 or TRBD2 (5 bases each). V was cut by 3 bases and J by 5 bases, with 13 bases left in between. Germline V gene data show CDR1 as LGHNA and CDR2 as YNFKEQ. The CDR3 spans 14 residues.

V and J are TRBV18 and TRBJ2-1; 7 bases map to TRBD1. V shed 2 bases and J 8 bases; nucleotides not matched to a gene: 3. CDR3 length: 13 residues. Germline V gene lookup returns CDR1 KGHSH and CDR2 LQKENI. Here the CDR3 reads CASSPRQGDEQFF. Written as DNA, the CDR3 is TGTGCCAGCTCACCAAGACAGGGTGATGAGCAGTTCTTC. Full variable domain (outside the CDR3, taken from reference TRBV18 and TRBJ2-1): NAGVMQNPRHLVRRRGQEARLRCSPMKGHSHVYWYRQLPEEGLKFMVYLQKENIIDESGMPKERFSAEFPKEGPSILRIQQVVRGDSAAYFCASSPRQGDEQFFGPGTRLTVL.

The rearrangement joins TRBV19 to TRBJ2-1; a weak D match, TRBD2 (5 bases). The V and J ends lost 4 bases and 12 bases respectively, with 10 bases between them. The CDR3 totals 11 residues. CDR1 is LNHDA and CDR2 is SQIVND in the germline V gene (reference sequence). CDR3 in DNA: TGTGCCAGTAGTAATTCGGAGGCGCAGTTCTTC. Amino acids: CASSNSEAQFF.

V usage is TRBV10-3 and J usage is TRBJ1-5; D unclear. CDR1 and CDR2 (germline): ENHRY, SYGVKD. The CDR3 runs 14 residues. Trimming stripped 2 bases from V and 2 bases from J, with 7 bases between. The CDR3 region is CAISEEEGNQPQHF. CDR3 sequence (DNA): TGTGCCATCAGTGAGGAAGAGGGCAATCAGCCCCAGCATTTT.

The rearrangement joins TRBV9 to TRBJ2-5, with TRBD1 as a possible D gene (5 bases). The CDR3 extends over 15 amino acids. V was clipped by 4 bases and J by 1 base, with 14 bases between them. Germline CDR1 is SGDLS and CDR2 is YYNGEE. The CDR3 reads CASSPFPGIQETQYF. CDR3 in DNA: TGTGCCAGCAGCCCCTTTCCAGGGATCCAAGAGACCCAGTACTTC.

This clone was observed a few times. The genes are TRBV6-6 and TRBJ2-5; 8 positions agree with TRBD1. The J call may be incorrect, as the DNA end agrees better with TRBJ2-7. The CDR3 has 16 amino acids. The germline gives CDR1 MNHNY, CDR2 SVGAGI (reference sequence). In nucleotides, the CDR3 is TGTGCCAGCAGTTACCCCCCGACAGGGGCTAGCTACGAGCAGTACTTC. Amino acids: CASSYPPTGASYEQYF.

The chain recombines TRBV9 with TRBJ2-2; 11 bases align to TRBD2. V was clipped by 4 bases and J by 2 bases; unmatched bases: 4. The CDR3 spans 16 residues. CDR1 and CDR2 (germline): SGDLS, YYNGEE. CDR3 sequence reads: CASSFTSGGNTGELFF. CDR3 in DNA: TGTGCCAGCAGCTTTACTAGCGGGGGAAACACCGGGGAGCTGTTTTTT.

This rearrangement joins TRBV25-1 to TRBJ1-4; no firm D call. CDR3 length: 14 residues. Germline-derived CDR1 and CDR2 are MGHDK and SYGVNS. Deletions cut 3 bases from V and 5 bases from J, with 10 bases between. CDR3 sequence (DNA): TGTGCCAGCAGTGATTTGGGCGGAAATGAAAAACTGTTTTTT. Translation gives CASSDLGGNEKLFF.

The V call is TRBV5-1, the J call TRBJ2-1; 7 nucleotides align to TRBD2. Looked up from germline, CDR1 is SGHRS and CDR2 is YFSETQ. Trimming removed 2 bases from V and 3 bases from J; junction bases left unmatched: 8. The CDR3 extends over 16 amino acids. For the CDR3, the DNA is TGCGCCAGCAGCTTATTAGGAGCGGGAAGCTACAATGAGCAGTTCTTC. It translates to CASSLLGAGSYNEQFF.

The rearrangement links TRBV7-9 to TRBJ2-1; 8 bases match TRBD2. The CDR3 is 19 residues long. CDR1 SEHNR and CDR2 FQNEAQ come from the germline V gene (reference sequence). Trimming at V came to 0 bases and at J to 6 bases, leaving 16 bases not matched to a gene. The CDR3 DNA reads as TGTGCCAGCAGCTTAGCGCTGTTAGCGGGGCTTCTGAAGGGCAATGAGCAGTTCTTC. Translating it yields CASSLALLAGLLKGNEQFF.

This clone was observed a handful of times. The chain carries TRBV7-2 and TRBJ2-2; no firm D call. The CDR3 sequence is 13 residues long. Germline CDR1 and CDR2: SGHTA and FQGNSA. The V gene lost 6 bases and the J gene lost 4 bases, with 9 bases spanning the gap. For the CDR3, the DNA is TGTGCCAGCAGGGCGGTAGGCACCGGGGAGCTGTTTTTT. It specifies CASRAVGTGELFF.

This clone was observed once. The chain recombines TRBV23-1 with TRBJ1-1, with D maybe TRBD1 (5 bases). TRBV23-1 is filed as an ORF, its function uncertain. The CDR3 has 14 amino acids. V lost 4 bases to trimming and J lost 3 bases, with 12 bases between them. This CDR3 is CASSLSQGDTEAFF. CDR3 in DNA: TGCGCCAGCAGTCTTTCCCAGGGAGACACTGAAGCTTTCTTT.

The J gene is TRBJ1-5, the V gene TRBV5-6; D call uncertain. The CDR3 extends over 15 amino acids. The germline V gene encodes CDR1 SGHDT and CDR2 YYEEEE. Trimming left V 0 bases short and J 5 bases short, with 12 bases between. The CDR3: CASSLAAGFDQPQHF. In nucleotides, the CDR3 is TGTGCCAGCAGCTTGGCCGCAGGTTTCGATCAGCCCCAGCATTTT. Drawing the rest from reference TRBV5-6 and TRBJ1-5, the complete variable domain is DAGVTQSPTHLIKTRGQQVTLRCSPKSGHDTVSWYQQALGQGPQFIFQYYEEEERQRGNFPDRFSGHQFPNYSSELNVNALLLGDSALYLCASSLAAGFDQPQHFGDGTRLSIL.

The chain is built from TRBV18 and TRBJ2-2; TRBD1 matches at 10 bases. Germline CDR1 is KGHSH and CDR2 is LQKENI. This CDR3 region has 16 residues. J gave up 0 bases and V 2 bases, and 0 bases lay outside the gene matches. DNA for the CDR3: TGTGCCAGCTCACCAGGACAGGGGGCGAACACCGGGGAGCTGTTTTTT. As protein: CASSPGQGANTGELFF. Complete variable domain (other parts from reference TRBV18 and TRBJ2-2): NAGVMQNPRHLVRRRGQEARLRCSPMKGHSHVYWYRQLPEEGLKFMVYLQKENIIDESGMPKERFSAEFPKEGPSILRIQQVVRGDSAAYFCASSPGQGANTGELFFGEGSRLTVL.

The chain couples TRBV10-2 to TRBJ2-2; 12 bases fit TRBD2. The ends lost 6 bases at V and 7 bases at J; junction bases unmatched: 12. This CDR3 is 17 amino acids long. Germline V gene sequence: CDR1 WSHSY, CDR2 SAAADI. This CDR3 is CASRDLAGGETNGELFF. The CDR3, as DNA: TGCGCCAGCAGGGACCTAGCGGGAGGGGAAACTAACGGGGAGCTGTTTTTT.

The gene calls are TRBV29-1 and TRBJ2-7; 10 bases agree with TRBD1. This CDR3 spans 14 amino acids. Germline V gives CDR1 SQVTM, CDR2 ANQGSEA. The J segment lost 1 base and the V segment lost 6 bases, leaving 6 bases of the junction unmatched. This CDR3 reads CSVLTGGKSYEQYF. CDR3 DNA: TGCAGCGTGCTGACAGGGGGCAAGTCCTACGAGCAGTACTTC.

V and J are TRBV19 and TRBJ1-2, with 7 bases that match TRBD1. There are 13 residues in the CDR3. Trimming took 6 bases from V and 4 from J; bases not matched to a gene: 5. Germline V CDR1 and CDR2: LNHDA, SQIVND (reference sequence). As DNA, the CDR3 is TGTGCCAGTAGAAGACAGGGTTCCTATGGCTACACCTTC. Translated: CASRRQGSYGYTF.

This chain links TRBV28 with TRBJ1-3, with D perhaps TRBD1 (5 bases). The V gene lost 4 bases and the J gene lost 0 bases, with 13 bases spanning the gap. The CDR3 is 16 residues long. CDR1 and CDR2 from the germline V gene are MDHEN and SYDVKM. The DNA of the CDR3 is TGTGCCAGCAGTTCACCTCACAGGTCCTCTGGAAACACCATATATTTT. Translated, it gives CASSSPHRSSGNTIYF.

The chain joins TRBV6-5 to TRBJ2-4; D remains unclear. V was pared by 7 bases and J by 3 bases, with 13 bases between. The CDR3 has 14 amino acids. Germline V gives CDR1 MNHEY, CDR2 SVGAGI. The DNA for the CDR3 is TGTGCCAGCACCCAAAGTCACGACAAAAACATTCAGTACTTC. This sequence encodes CASTQSHDKNIQYF.

The CDR3, as DNA: TGTGCCAGCACCCGACAGATCACAGATACGCAGTATTTT. Encoded protein: CASTRQITDTQYF. The rearrangement links TRBV28 to TRBJ2-3, with TRBD1 as a possible D gene (5 bases). This CDR3 region has 13 residues. V shed 7 bases and J shed 2 bases, with 10 bases lying between them. Germline V CDR1 and CDR2: MDHEN, SYDVKM.

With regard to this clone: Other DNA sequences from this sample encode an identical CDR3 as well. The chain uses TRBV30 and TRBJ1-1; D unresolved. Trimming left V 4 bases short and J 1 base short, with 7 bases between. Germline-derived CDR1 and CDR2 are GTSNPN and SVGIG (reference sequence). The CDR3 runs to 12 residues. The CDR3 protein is CAWTPGNTEAFF. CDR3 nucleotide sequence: TGTGCCTGGACGCCAGGGAACACTGAAGCTTTCTTT.

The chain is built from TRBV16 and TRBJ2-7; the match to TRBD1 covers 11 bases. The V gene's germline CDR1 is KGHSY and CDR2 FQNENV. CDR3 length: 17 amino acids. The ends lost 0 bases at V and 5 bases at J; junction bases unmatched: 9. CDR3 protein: CASSQSRFGTGGDEQYF. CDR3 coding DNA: TGTGCCAGCAGCCAATCAAGGTTCGGGACAGGGGGTGACGAGCAGTACTTC.

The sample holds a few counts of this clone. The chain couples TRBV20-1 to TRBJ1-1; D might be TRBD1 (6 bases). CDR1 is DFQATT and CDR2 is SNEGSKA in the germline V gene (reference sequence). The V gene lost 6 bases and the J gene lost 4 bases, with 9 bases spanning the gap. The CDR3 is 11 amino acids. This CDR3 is CSAEGGTEAFF. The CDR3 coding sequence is TGCAGTGCCGAGGGGGGCACTGAAGCTTTCTTT.

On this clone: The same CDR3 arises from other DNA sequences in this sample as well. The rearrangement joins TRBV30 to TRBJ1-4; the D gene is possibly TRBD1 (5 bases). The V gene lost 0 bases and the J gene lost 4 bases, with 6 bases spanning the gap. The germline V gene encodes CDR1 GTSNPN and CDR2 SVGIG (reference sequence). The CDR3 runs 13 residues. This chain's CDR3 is CAWSVQGNEKLFF. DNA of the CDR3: TGTGCCTGGAGTGTCCAGGGTAATGAAAAACTGTTTTTT.